The clone carrying this T cell receptor (beta chain) was seen more than once but under ten times. Its cognate antigen is unknown. Germline V gene lookup returns CDR1 LNHDA and CDR2 SQIVND (reference sequence). There are 12 residues in the CDR3. With 5 bases removed from V and 7 bases from J, the gap between germline ends came to 8 bases. This specimen belongs to a study of early T cells in non-severe SARS-CoV-2 infection. Overall study: Sequencing input comprised bulk RNA from unsorted whole blood; chain pairing was not available. Study-level findings and limits: VDJdb matching, biased toward anti-spike CD8 responses, missed private and CD4 specificities.

Attached unique molecular identifiers marked individual cDNA molecules. TCRdb independently ran MiXCR on the 5' RACE reads; one entry per CDR3 protein. The sample comprises about 77,000 distinct CDR3 sequences, approximately 15% of which are singletons, and approximately 2.9% rests with the top ten. This sequence was found in an adult who was a healthcare worker with PCR-confirmed SARS-CoV-2 infection or an uninfected control (not recorded which). The chain has TRBV19 and TRBJ1-4; D unclear. Sequencing input: whole blood. This CDR3 is CASSLGPEKLFF. The CDR3 DNA reads as TGTGCCAGTAGTCTCGGACCTGAAAAACTGTTTTTT.